The T cell receptor beta chain under discussion was sequenced for a study of T cell responses to AZD1222 COVID-19 vaccine. Study observations and caveats: The study found vaccine-associated CD4 TCRs spanning spike, dominant at 160-218 and 743-854. It should be noted that donors were predominantly white British and more often female, and clonal diversity was possibly underestimated. Repertoire sampling happened only post peak T cell response.

Libraries were prepared by immunoSEQ multiplex PCR; TCRdb keeps only in-frame clonotypes and omits some of them. The data hold 180,000 or so clones, with around nine tenths observed a single time. CDR3 length: 15 residues. Per germline, CDR1 SGHTS and CDR2 YDEGEE. Germline trimming cut 4 bases from V and 0 bases from J; bases unmatched to any gene: 6. This clone has just one count. Its antigen is unidentified. The clonotype comes from an adult in good health. The sample in question was peripheral blood, obtained on day 0 of AZD1222 vaccination. The chain employs TRBV5-8 and TRBJ1-1; 7 bases map to TRBD1. The CDR3: CASSLGQRMNTEAFF. The CDR3 bases are TGTGCCAGCAGCCTGGGACAGCGAATGAACACTGAAGCTTTCTTT. The whole variable domain, filled in from reference TRBV5-8 and TRBJ1-1, reads EAGVTQSPTHLIKTRGQQATLRCSPISGHTSVYWYQQALGLGLQFLLWYDEGEERNRGNFPPRFSGRQFPNYSSELNVNALELEDSALYLCASSLGQRMNTEAFFGQGTRLTVV.